This T cell receptor beta chain is from a study of spatial heterogeneity in lung cancer. The CDR3 consists of 17 residues. Germline assignment: CDR1 SEHNR and CDR2 FQNEAQ (reference sequence). V lost 5 bases and J lost 0; bases outside the gene matches: 13. Time point indicated: sample taken at primary tumor resection. Within the sample, this clonotype is medium-sized. TCRdb fed the 5' RACE reads into MiXCR, producing one record per CDR3 protein. The top ten clones hold 9% to 9.5% of a sample with about 5,300 distinct CDR3 sequences, over 4% of them seen once. The TCR sequence derives from a female donor with early-stage non-small cell lung cancer. V is TRBV7-9 and J is TRBJ2-7; 7 bases align to TRBD1. The sequenced sample was normal lung tissue next to the tumor, obtained at surgery. The CDR3 sequence is CASSGSGGRGSSYEQYF. The DNA of the CDR3 is TGTGCCAGCAGCGGTAGTGGAGGCAGGGGGTCCTCCTACGAGCAGTACTTC.